This T cell receptor beta chain stems from a study of blood T cell repertoires in COVID-19. About the study: Samples of COVID-19 (acute and convalescent) were obtained from the United States, Italy and Spain.

CDR1 LGHNA and CDR2 YSLEER come from the germline V gene. CDR3 size: 17 residues. The V and J ends lost 0 bases and 0 bases respectively, with 12 bases between them. How the authors handled the data: Estimation of nucleated cell counts was performed using reference gene primer amplification. Sequenced by immunoSEQ multiplex PCR; TCRdb stores in-frame clones only, minus some. That table supplies the V and J calls and clone size; D and trimming were determined from the DNA. The data show 95,000 to 150,000 clones, 82% seen once. This chain links TRBV4-3 with TRBJ2-1; perhaps TRBD1 as D (5 bases). Sequenced: peripheral blood. The receptor was isolated from a woman in her seventies with acute or convalescent COVID-19. CDR3 coding DNA: TGCGCCAGCAGCCAAGATGACAGCCCCCACTCCTACAATGAGCAGTTCTTC. As protein: CASSQDDSPHSYNEQFF.